The 29 T cell receptor beta chains below all came from one sample that was sequenced in a study of T cells after yellow fever vaccination. One entry per CDR3 protein, called by TCRdb with MiXCR from the 5' RACE reads. Counted here are more than 450,000 distinct CDR3 sequences, about a fifth occurring once; the ten biggest clones make up about 16%. This material consisted of PBMCs, taken 20 to 25 days after the first yellow fever vaccination. All receptors derive from a man younger than 30 who received the YFV17D yellow fever vaccine.

V usage is TRBV2 and J usage is TRBJ2-3, with 10 bases matching TRBD2. V was pared by 3 bases and J by 4 bases, with 4 bases of the junction left unmatched. The CDR3 runs 15 residues. Looked up from germline, CDR1 is SNHLY and CDR2 is FYNNEI. This chain's CDR3 is CASSESGLAADTQYF. The CDR3 nucleotides read TGTGCCAGCAGTGAGTCAGGACTAGCGGCAGATACGCAGTATTTT.

This clonotype was counted only a few times. The chain uses TRBV18 and TRBJ2-1; D remains unclear. Trimming stripped 5 bases from V and 7 bases from J, with 9 bases between. Per the germline V gene, CDR1 is KGHSH and CDR2 is LQKENI. This CDR3 has 12 amino acids. The CDR3 DNA follows: TGTGCCAGCTCATATAACTGGAATGAGCAGTTCTTC. This gives the protein CASSYNWNEQFF.

This clonotype was observed a few times. This sequence joins TRBV6-2 or TRBV6-3 and TRBJ2-5; unclear D gene. This CDR3 has 12 amino acids. Trimming removed 6 bases from V and 4 bases from J, with 9 bases in between. Germline V gene sequence: CDR1 MNHEY, CDR2 SVGEGT. Here the CDR3 DNA reads TGTGCCAGCAGATCCAGGTTAGAGACCCAGTACTTC. It yields the protein CASRSRLETQYF.

The chain links TRBV29-1 to TRBJ1-1, with a possible D match to TRBD1 (6 bases). V dropped 6 bases and J dropped 9 bases, with 11 bases sitting between them. This CDR3 contains 10 residues. Looked up from germline, CDR1 is SQVTM and CDR2 is ANQGSEA. This CDR3 is CSVARGKAFF. In nucleotides, the CDR3 is TGCAGCGTCGCCAGGGGAAAAGCTTTCTTT.

The CDR3 here is CASSLLAGGPSTDTQYF. The CDR3, as DNA: TGCGCCAGCAGCTTACTAGCGGGGGGCCCTAGCACAGATACGCAGTATTTT. V and J are TRBV5-1 and TRBJ2-3, with 12 bases matching TRBD2. The junction had 4 bases not matched to a gene; V was cut back by 2 bases and J by 0 bases. The CDR3 is 17 residues long. CDR1 SGHRS and CDR2 YFSETQ come from the germline V gene.

J is TRBJ2-1 and V is TRBV7-3, with TRBD1 matching over 7 bases. Germline V gene lookup returns CDR1 SGHTA and CDR2 FQGTGA. The V segment lost 3 bases and the J segment 8 bases; nucleotides outside the gene matches: 4. The CDR3 extends over 13 amino acids. The CDR3 sequence: CASSLNRGDEQFF. CDR3 nucleotides: TGTGCCAGCAGCTTGAACAGGGGCGATGAGCAGTTCTTC.

CDR3 protein: CASSLRGGASYEQYF. CDR3 bases: TGTGCCAGCAGTTTGCGGGGGGGGGCCTCCTACGAGCAGTACTTC. The genes are TRBV12-3 or TRBV12-4 and TRBJ2-7, with 9 bases identical to TRBD2. The CDR3 has 15 residues. Trimming cost V 3 bases and J 0 bases; bases outside gene matches: 3.

This clonotype has a count of ten or more. The CDR3 spells CASSLNSGQAGELFF. The DNA of the CDR3 is TGTGCCAGCAGCTTAAATAGCGGCCAAGCCGGGGAGCTGTTTTTT. V and J are TRBV7-3 and TRBJ2-2; D is perhaps TRBD2 (6 bases). The CDR3 is 15 residues long. V was trimmed by 1 base and J by 6 bases, leaving 12 bases between them. CDR1 is SGHTA, CDR2 FQGTGA, per germline.

This clonotype was found a few times. This chain connects TRBV19 to TRBJ2-1, with 9 bases that match TRBD1. From germline, CDR1 is LNHDA and CDR2 SQIVND (reference sequence). The CDR3 sequence is 14 residues long. V lost 8 bases, J lost 4 bases, and 6 bases stayed unmatched. The CDR3 DNA reads TGTGCCAGTCTGGGACAGGGCGGTTACAATGAGCAGTTCTTC. This encodes CASLGQGGYNEQFF.

This sequence joins TRBV4-1 and TRBJ2-1; no definite D call. CDR3 length: 15 residues. Germline loops: CDR1 MGHRA, CDR2 YSYEKL. Trimming stripped 0 bases from V and 11 bases from J, with 17 bases between. CDR3 coding DNA: TGCGCCAGCAGCCAAGATACTGGGCCGACCACCAAGCAGTTCTTC. Encoded protein: CASSQDTGPTTKQFF.

The CDR3 region has the DNA TGCAGTGCTAGAGATCGCAAGGGGTTTAACTATGGCTACACCTTC. Its translation is CSARDRKGFNYGYTF. The chain uses TRBV20-1 and TRBJ1-2; TRBD1 is a possible D gene (5 bases). Germline V gene data show CDR1 as DFQATT and CDR2 as SNEGSKA (reference sequence). V was cut by 0 bases and J by 1 base, with 12 bases left in between. There are 15 residues in the CDR3.

The CDR3 spells CASSWRGTDEQYF. The CDR3 bases are TGTGCCAGCAGCTGGCGGGGGACCGACGAGCAGTACTTC. This rearrangement joins TRBV5-4 to TRBJ2-7; 7 bases align to TRBD2. Germline CDR1 is SGHNT and CDR2 is YYREEE (reference sequence). V trimming: 3 bases; J trimming: 5 bases; junction bases outside the gene matches: 5. The CDR3 covers 13 residues.

This clonotype has a handful of counts. The genes are TRBV2 and TRBJ2-1; D is unclear. This CDR3 comprises 13 residues. Germline V gene sequence: CDR1 SNHLY, CDR2 FYNNEI. Trimming stripped 7 bases from V and 1 base from J, with 8 bases between. The CDR3, as DNA: TGTGCCAGCACCGGAGTGTCCTACAATGAGCAGTTCTTC. Its protein is CASTGVSYNEQFF.

This chain uses TRBV7-2 with TRBJ1-4, with 8 bases matching TRBD1. J gave up 7 bases and V 2 bases, and 6 bases lay outside the gene matches. The germline CDR1 and CDR2 sequences are SGHTA and FQGNSA. This CDR3 is 15 amino acids long. The CDR3 loop is CASSLRQGASEKLFF. CDR3 bases: TGTGCCAGCAGCTTACGGCAGGGGGCATCTGAAAAACTGTTTTTT.

The chain joins TRBV4-1 to TRBJ1-1, with 8 bases that match TRBD1. This CDR3 has 15 amino acids. The ends lost 1 base at V and 3 bases at J; junction bases unmatched: 4. Germline values: CDR1 MGHRA, CDR2 YSYEKL. CDR3 DNA: TGCGCCAGCAGCCAAGGACCGGGACAGGACACTGAAGCTTTCTTT. It translates to CASSQGPGQDTEAFF.

V is TRBV5-1 and J is TRBJ2-1; TRBD2 matches at 11 bases. V gave up 6 bases and J gave up 6 bases; unmatched junction bases: 11. Looked up from germline, CDR1 is SGHRS and CDR2 is YFSETQ. The CDR3 totals 16 residues. The CDR3 sequence is CASKRGVAGGLNEQFF. The CDR3 DNA reads TGCGCCAGCAAAAGGGGAGTAGCGGGGGGGCTCAATGAGCAGTTCTTC.

This clonotype has more than one count but fewer than ten. The chain has TRBV9 and TRBJ2-2; a possible D gene is TRBD1 (6 bases). This CDR3 is built from 14 residues. Germline CDR1 SGDLS, CDR2 YYNGEE. With 3 bases removed from V and 6 bases from J, the gap between germline ends came to 12 bases. The CDR3 region has the DNA TGTGCCAGCAGCGGGCAGGGGTATGCCGGGGAGCTGTTTTTT. Translated, it gives CASSGQGYAGELFF.

V gene TRBV7-2 combines with J gene TRBJ1-6; 8 bases align to TRBD1. The CDR3 is made up of 16 amino acids. Germline V gives CDR1 SGHTA, CDR2 FQGNSA. Unmatched junction bases numbered 12, after V lost 5 bases and J lost 9 bases. This CDR3 is CASSPAWAGGFSPLHF. In nucleotides, the CDR3 is TGTGCCAGCAGCCCAGCCTGGGCAGGGGGCTTTTCACCCCTCCACTTT.

This clonotype was recorded a few times. The chain couples TRBV5-1 to TRBJ1-1; 7 bases are a match to TRBD1. The V and J ends lost 4 bases and 6 bases, in that order; junction bases with no gene match: 6. This CDR3 has 13 amino acids. Germline CDR1 reads SGHRS; CDR2 reads YFSETQ. The CDR3 loop is CASSVDRVAEAFF. The DNA of the CDR3 is TGCGCCAGCAGCGTCGACAGGGTTGCTGAAGCTTTCTTT.

This clonotype was seen a few times. The chain has TRBV5-6 and TRBJ1-5; D unresolved. CDR1 SGHDT and CDR2 YYEEEE come from the germline V gene. V shed 1 base and J shed 4 bases, with 15 bases lying between them. This CDR3 has 16 residues. DNA of the CDR3: TGTGCCAGCAGCTTGACTAGCGGATCGTATAATCAGCCCCAGCATTTT. Translating it yields CASSLTSGSYNQPQHF. Looking up the rest from reference TRBV5-6 and TRBJ1-5 gives the full variable domain: DAGVTQSPTHLIKTRGQQVTLRCSPKSGHDTVSWYQQALGQGPQFIFQYYEEEERQRGNFPDRFSGHQFPNYSSELNVNALLLGDSALYLCASSLTSGSYNQPQHFGDGTRLSIL.

A few counts support this clonotype. The chain employs TRBV5-1 and TRBJ2-2, with TRBD1 matching over 9 bases. The CDR3 spans 15 residues. J lost 6 bases, V lost 10 bases, and 13 bases had no gene match. CDR1 and CDR2 from the germline V gene are SGHRS and YFSETQ. The CDR3 nucleotides are TGCGCCTGTAAACAGGGGGCGCAGGTGGCCGGGGAGCTGTTTTTT. Its translation is CACKQGAQVAGELFF.

The chain uses TRBV12-3 or TRBV12-4 and TRBJ2-7, with TRBD2 matching 8 bases. V lost 5 bases, J lost 2 bases, and 5 bases stayed unmatched. The length of the CDR3 is 14 residues. CDR3 protein: CASSPGTRPYEQYF. The CDR3 nucleotides read TGTGCCAGCAGTCCGGGGACTAGGCCCTACGAGCAGTACTTC.

The rearrangement joins TRBV7-2 to TRBJ1-1; D gene ambiguous. V lost 1 base and J lost 7, with 16 bases in between. The CDR3 covers 15 residues. Per germline, CDR1 SGHTA and CDR2 FQGNSA. CDR3 region: CASSLEAPPWGEAFF. The CDR3 coding sequence is TGTGCCAGCAGCTTAGAGGCCCCACCTTGGGGTGAAGCTTTCTTT.

The rearrangement links TRBV7-2 to TRBJ2-2, with D tentatively TRBD1 (5 bases). V lost 5 bases and J lost 5, with 15 bases in between. This CDR3 comprises 15 residues. Germline CDR1 reads SGHTA; CDR2 reads FQGNSA. The CDR3, as DNA: TGTGCCAGCAGCCAACGGGCAGGGTGGACCGGGGAGCTGTTTTTT. This sequence encodes CASSQRAGWTGELFF.

This chain links TRBV7-9 with TRBJ2-7; the match to TRBD1 covers 7 bases. CDR3 length equals 12 residues. Germline values: CDR1 SEHNR, CDR2 FQNEAQ (reference sequence). J lost 6 bases, V lost 2 bases, and 1 base had no gene match. As DNA, the CDR3 is TGTGCCAGCAGCTTAACAGGGGCCGAGCAGTACTTC. Translated, it gives CASSLTGAEQYF.

Many counts were recorded for this clonotype. The chain uses TRBV7-2 and TRBJ2-7; TRBD2 matches at 11 bases. This CDR3 region has 15 residues. Germline CDR1 SGHTA, CDR2 FQGNSA. After removal of 4 bases from V and 5 bases from J, the junction contained 7 bases not matched to a gene. The CDR3 bases are TGTGCCAGCAGCTCCCGTCGACTAGCGGGGAACGAGCAGTACTTC. This codes for CASSSRRLAGNEQYF. Full variable domain (outside the CDR3, taken from reference TRBV7-2 and TRBJ2-7): GAGVSQSPSNKVTEKGKDVELRCDPISGHTALYWYRQSLGQGLEFLIYFQGNSAPDKSGLPSDRFSAERTGGSVSTLTIQRTQQEDSAVYLCASSSRRLAGNEQYFGPGTRLTVT.

This clonotype was observed a handful of times. The rearrangement uses TRBV3-1 and TRBJ2-2; D gene unclear. The V end lost 4 bases, the J end lost 6 bases, and 9 bases lay between the germline ends. The germline gives CDR1 LGHDT, CDR2 YNNKEL (reference sequence). The CDR3 has 13 amino acids. In DNA form, the CDR3 reads TGTGCCAGCAGCCCCAACTCCGCCGGGGAGCTGTTTTTT. Its translation is CASSPNSAGELFF.

V is TRBV4-2 and J is TRBJ2-5; weak D call: TRBD2 (5 bases). The length of the CDR3 is 14 residues. Germline V gene data show CDR1 as LGHNA and CDR2 as YNFKEQ. Trimming removed 1 base from V and 2 bases from J, with 8 bases in between. CDR3 nucleotide sequence: TGTGCCAGCAGCCAAGTCGGGGAACAAGAGACCCAGTACTTC. Translating gives CASSQVGEQETQYF.

Details on this clonotype: One end of the junction is discordant with germline, which a read error may explain. The CDR3 spells CACSWGGILAVTGDTQYF. In nucleotides, the CDR3 is TGTGCCTGCAGCTGGGGGGGGATACTAGCGGTAACGGGAGATACGCAGTATTTT. The V and J genes are TRBV2 and TRBJ2-3; 8 bases align to TRBD2. Germline CDR1 SNHLY, CDR2 FYNNEI. The CDR3 sequence is 18 residues long.